Each of the 14 T cell receptor beta chains below was sequenced from the same sample in a study of CD8 T cells in Susac syndrome (dated by TCRdb to about 2019). The library was built by means of the immunoSEQ multiplex PCR assay. RNA was extracted using the RNeasy kit, and roughly 0.5 to 1 ug of the RNA was reverse transcribed with random hexamers. The raw public data were reprocessed by TCRdb itself: fastp quality trimming at Q25, MiXCR clonotype calling, in-frame beta chains only. Every entry covers one CDR3 protein and lists the most common genes and DNA from its rows. The sample table holds more than 70,000 distinct CDR3 sequences, of which 91% were seen once. About 0.47% of the sample belongs to the ten largest clones. The sample consisted of CD8+ T cells from PBMCs. All receptors derive from a human donor with multiple sclerosis.

This chain connects TRBV28 to TRBJ1-3, with D maybe TRBD1 (5 bases). CDR1 MDHEN and CDR2 SYDVKM come from the germline V gene. This CDR3 region has 14 residues. Trimming took off 2 bases at V and 0 bases at J, with 5 bases between the two ends. CDR3 nucleotides: TGTGCCAGCAGTTTAGACAGCTCTGGAAACACCATATATTTT. Translation: CASSLDSSGNTIYF.

This clonotype qualifies as medium-sized. This chain joins TRBV2 and TRBJ2-7; TRBD1 is a possible D gene (6 bases). This CDR3 is 17 amino acids long. In germline, CDR1 is SNHLY, CDR2 FYNNEI. The germline V and J ends were trimmed by 2 bases and 2 bases, with 19 bases remaining between them. The CDR3 reads CASSEWDKYTRAYEQYF. DNA of the CDR3: TGTGCCAGCAGTGAATGGGACAAGTATACCAGGGCCTACGAGCAGTACTTC.

The chain joins TRBV28 to TRBJ2-3, with D perhaps matching TRBD1 (6 bases). Germline values: CDR1 MDHEN, CDR2 SYDVKM. V was shortened by 2 bases and J by 0 bases, with 9 bases between the two germline ends. The CDR3 is 15 amino acids. In DNA, the CDR3 is TGTGCCAGCAGTTTAACAGGGATGAGCACAGATACGCAGTATTTT. This codes for CASSLTGMSTDTQYF.

J is TRBJ2-1 and V is TRBV7-2, with 9 bases matching TRBD2. The V gene end was trimmed by 2 bases and the J gene end by 2 bases; junction bases not matched to a gene: 7. CDR3 size: 17 residues. Germline CDR1 is SGHTA and CDR2 is FQGNSA. Here the CDR3 reads CASSLLLAGPTYNEQFF. The CDR3 bases are TGTGCCAGCAGCTTATTGCTAGCGGGACCCACCTACAATGAGCAGTTCTTC.

This sequence joins TRBV29-1 and TRBJ2-1; D is unclear. Trimming took off 4 bases at V and 5 bases at J, with 18 bases between the two ends. This CDR3 contains 15 residues. Germline values: CDR1 SQVTM, CDR2 ANQGSEA. CDR3 sequence reads: CSVGKSQTNNNEQFF. For the CDR3, the DNA is TGCAGCGTTGGAAAGAGCCAAACCAACAACAATGAGCAGTTCTTC.

This clonotype was detected a few times. The chain uses TRBV9 and TRBJ1-2; a possible D gene is TRBD1 (5 bases). Germline CDR1 and CDR2: SGDLS and YYNGEE. CDR3 size: 13 residues. V dropped 0 bases and J dropped 3 bases, with 6 bases sitting between them. The CDR3 DNA sequence: TGTGCCAGCAGCGTAGGGGGGGACTATGGCTACACCTTC. Translated: CASSVGGDYGYTF.

The rearrangement uses TRBV4-2 and TRBJ2-7; no clear D gene. In germline, CDR1 is LGHNA, CDR2 YNFKEQ. With 0 bases removed from V and 4 bases from J, the gap between germline ends came to 10 bases. The CDR3 totals 14 residues. The CDR3, as DNA: TGTGCCAGCAGCCAAGATGCCGGAAAATACGAGCAGTACTTC. Protein product: CASSQDAGKYEQYF.

The chain has TRBV2 and TRBJ2-5; 8 bases agree with TRBD1. The CDR3 covers 15 residues. The ends lost 5 bases at V and 5 bases at J; junction bases unmatched: 10. The germline V gene has CDR1 SNHLY and CDR2 FYNNEI. CDR3 sequence: CASSFRTGGRETQYF. As DNA, the CDR3 is TGTGCCAGCAGTTTCCGAACAGGGGGTCGGGAGACCCAGTACTTC.

The chain couples TRBV13 to TRBJ2-5, with TRBD1 matching 8 bases. The V gene's germline CDR1 is PRHDT and CDR2 FYEKMQ (reference sequence). J gave up 5 bases and V 4 bases, and 6 bases lay outside the gene matches. The CDR3 covers 14 residues. The CDR3 coding sequence is TGTGCCAGCAGCTCGGGGACAGGCCTTGAGACCCAGTACTTC. Protein product: CASSSGTGLETQYF.

The chain couples TRBV28 to TRBJ2-3; unclear D gene. The CDR3 extends over 15 amino acids. The V end lost 7 bases, the J end lost 2 bases, and 16 bases lay between the germline ends. The germline V gene encodes CDR1 MDHEN and CDR2 SYDVKM. The CDR3 loop is CASTYRLGPTDTQYF. The CDR3 bases are TGTGCCAGCACCTACCGACTGGGCCCCACAGATACGCAGTATTTT.

The chain couples TRBV30 to TRBJ2-1, with 7 bases identical to TRBD2. V was pared by 1 base and J by 2 bases, with 5 bases of the junction left unmatched. The germline gives CDR1 GTSNPN, CDR2 SVGIG (reference sequence). The CDR3 runs to 15 residues. In DNA, the CDR3 is TGTGCCTGGAGTGAGGGCGGGACTACCTACAATGAGCAGTTCTTC. Translation gives CAWSEGGTTYNEQFF.

The rearrangement joins TRBV6-5 to TRBJ1-1; no clear D gene. This CDR3 has 13 residues. The germline CDR1 and CDR2 sequences are MNHEY and SVGAGI. The V gene lost 1 base and the J gene lost 5 bases, with 8 bases spanning the gap. DNA for the CDR3: TGTGCCAGCAGTTACTGGGGTCGGACTGAAGCTTTCTTT. It encodes CASSYWGRTEAFF.

This chain uses TRBV7-7 with TRBJ1-5; no firm D call. The CDR3 consists of 10 residues. The ends were cut back, 6 bases at V and 6 bases at J, with 3 bases in the middle. The V gene's germline CDR1 is SSHAT and CDR2 FNYEAQ (reference sequence). The chain's CDR3 is CASSLQPQHF. The DNA for the CDR3 is TGTGCCAGCAGTCTTCAGCCCCAGCATTTT. Full variable domain (outside the CDR3, taken from reference TRBV7-7 and TRBJ1-5): GAGVSQSPRYKVTKRGQDVTLRCDPISSHATLYWYQQALGQGPEFLTYFNYEAQPDKSGLPSDRFSAERPEGSISTLTIQRTEQRDSAMYRCASSLQPQHFGDGTRLSIL.

The chain uses TRBV6-5 and TRBJ1-5; D perhaps matches TRBD1 (6 bases). V was pared by 4 bases and J by 3 bases, with 10 bases between. Germline V CDR1 and CDR2: MNHEY, SVGAGI. The CDR3 contains 14 residues. CDR3 amino acids: CASSSGQYNQPQHF. The CDR3 DNA is TGTGCCAGCAGTTCAGGACAGTACAATCAGCCCCAGCATTTT.